What follows is one T cell receptor beta chain and its context. What this receptor recognizes is not known. It has no much larger one-base neighbor in the sample; base qualities were not kept. Reading the germline V gene gives CDR1 SGHRS and CDR2 YFSETQ. From the cysteine up to the phenylalanine, the CDR3 has a length of 16 residues. Solely the CDR3 DNA is kept, with 48 bases framed from the first base. V is reduced by 0 bases and J by 4 bases, leaving a spacing of 16 bases between them. The data were taken from a study of memory CD4+ T cells and cytomegalovirus serostatus (dated by TCRdb to between 2018 and 2020). General notes on the study: The cohort included 35 or so healthy adults from Belgium, of whom 9 were CMV seropositive and about 25 were CMV seronegative. To replicate a published TCR-based CMV serostatus classifier, the researchers sequenced the CD4+ memory TCRbeta repertoires of a Belgian cohort whose cytomegalovirus serostatus was known. Summary of the overall study and its limitations: CMV serostatus prediction reached a median bootstrapped AUC of around 0.95 with the original framework and 0.75 to 0.92 with a US-trained random forest. The results were interpreted as suggesting that the CMV-associated TCR signature is largely present in the CD4+ memory repertoire. Only CD4+CD45RO+ memory cells were sequenced, in contrast to the original study, which included naive and memory CD4+ and CD8+ populations. Among the 160 or so previously reported CMV-associated TCRbeta sequences, some 67 showed up in the CD4+ memory repertoires, with each one found in between one and five individuals. On the Belgian cohort, the classifier built on the original framework reached a median bootstrapped AUC of almost 0.96, with a 95% CI of 0.76-1.00.

Genomic DNA was extracted from sorted cells with the Quick-DNA Microprep Kit. Amplification of TCRbeta DNA was done with the immunoSEQ hsTCRbeta kit, following the protocol from the manufacturer. TCRbeta libraries were sequenced on an Illumina MiSeq instrument. Under the source paper's analysis protocol: Following removal of out-of-frame sequences, around 2,300,000 distinct TCRbeta sequences were retained, with an average of roughly 71,000 per individual. Each individual was scored using the number of about 180 previously reported CMV-associated TCRbeta sequences that the individual carried and the total number of productive distinct TCRbeta sequences. A beta-binomial model was reimplemented in Python, and scikit-learn random forests with default parameters were trained on US cohort data. On the Belgian cohort, classifier performance was reported as the median AUC, along with percentile confidence intervals, across 10,000 bootstrap iterations. Entries here come from immuneACCESS through TCRdb and include only in-frame sequences with V and J called. Some clones fail to appear in such tables; in the studies checked, an unresolved V gene covers under half of the shortfall, and the cause of the remainder is unknown. From that table come the V and J calls and clone size; the DNA was used to work out D and trimming. Counted in this sample were approximately 53,000 clones; over 65% of them appeared once. The ten largest clones take up roughly 0.6% of the sample.

A FACSAria II was used to sort memory CD4+ T cells, defined as single viable CD3+CD4+CD8-CD45RO+ cells. CMV serostatus was assessed using a Roche Elecsys assay, by which serum IgG against CMV pp150, pp28, p38 and p52 was detected. After thawing, total CD4+ T cells were enriched by positive selection with CD4 magnetic microbeads. Samples originated from another study that specifically interrogated the CD4+ T cell memory repertoire. Peripheral blood mononuclear cells were isolated and cryopreserved following standard operating procedures; serum was stored at -80 °C. CD3-PerCP (BW264/56), CD4-APC (RPA-T4), CD45RO-PE (UCHT1) and CD8-Pacific Orange (3B5) antibodies were used for staining, and non-viable cells were excluded with Sytox blue.

The TCR sequence derives from an adult in good health and CMV-seronegative. Rearrangement joined TRBV5-1 to TRBJ2-5; the D region is possibly TRBD1 or TRBD2, each matching across 5 bases. Sequenced material: memory CD4+ T cells from blood. The CDR3 in this case is CASSLGTIGGIETQYF. The DNA sequence is as follows: TGCGCCAGCAGCTTGGGGACAATTGGAGGCATAGAGACCCAGTACTTC.